The sequence of this T cell receptor beta chain was determined in a study of blood T cells in healthy people across ages. Study outcomes and limitations: Across samples, TCR beta diversity tracked strongly with naive T cell percentage. It was the long-lived donors that had more naive CD4+ cells and higher diversity than aged donors. Naive and antigen-experienced cells were not separated, limiting conclusive comparison.

For the second PCR, which ran for roughly 7 to 11 cycles, a sample-barcoded 5' primer and a J-beta primer mix were used. Using its own MiXCR run on the 5' RACE reads, TCRdb lists one record per CDR3 protein. The sample has roughly 500,000 distinct CDR3 sequences, approximately 25% seen once. The CDR3 runs 13 residues. The V segment lost 3 bases and the J segment 6 bases; nucleotides outside the gene matches: 2. Germline V gene data show CDR1 as KGHSH and CDR2 as LQKENI. In this sample, this clonotype turned up many times. Its antigen remains unidentified. Every donor contributed about 10 milliliters of peripheral blood by blood draw.

Specimen: blood. The receptor was derived from a woman between 65 and 79 years old in good health. The V gene is TRBV18, the J gene TRBJ2-7; TRBD1 agrees at 10 bases. The DNA of the CDR3 is TGTGCCAGCTCACCCGGGACAGGGGTCGAGCAGTACTTC. This translates into CASSPGTGVEQYF.